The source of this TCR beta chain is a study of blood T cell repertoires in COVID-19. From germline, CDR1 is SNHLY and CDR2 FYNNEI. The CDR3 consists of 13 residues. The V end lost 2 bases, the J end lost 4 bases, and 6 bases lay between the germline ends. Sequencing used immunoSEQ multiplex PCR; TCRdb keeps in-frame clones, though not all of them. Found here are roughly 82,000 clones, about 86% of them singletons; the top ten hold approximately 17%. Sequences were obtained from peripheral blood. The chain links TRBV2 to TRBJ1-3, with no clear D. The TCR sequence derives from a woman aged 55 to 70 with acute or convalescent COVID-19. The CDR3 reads CASSESGGNTIYF. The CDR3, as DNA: TGTGCCAGCAGTGAATCCGGGGGAAACACCATATATTTT.